The clone carrying this T cell receptor beta chain is a singleton in its sample. As the CDR3 is not closed by the conserved phenylalanine or tryptophan, this likely results from a read error. The DNA is left out, because the CDR3 cannot be placed on it with certainty; the CDR3 is given as TCRdb lists it. Multiplex PCR (32 V and 13 J primers) was used to amplify the TCR beta CDR3. TCRdb recomputed calls from the multiplex PCR reads with MiXCR, one row per CDR3 protein. The table shows roughly 3,200 distinct CDR3 sequences, with roughly a sixth occurring only once. This sample was taken from a study of immune heterogeneity within non-small cell lung tumors. Samples each supplied 600 ng of bulk tumor genomic DNA as template. From each primary tumor, several far-apart biopsies were obtained during surgery. Samples came from untreated patients having curative surgery for newly diagnosed non-small cell lung cancer.

Sequencing used lung tumor tissue. This sequence was found in a man in his fifties or sixties with non-small cell lung cancer.

The CDR3 sequence is CSATEPGLETYEQYFGP. The chain carries TRBV20-1 and TRBJ2-3; TRBD2 is taken as the D call from the table, unchecked against the DNA. Inclusive of both ends, the CDR3 amounts to 17 amino acids. CDR1 is DFQATT and CDR2 is SNEGSKA in the germline V gene (reference sequence).